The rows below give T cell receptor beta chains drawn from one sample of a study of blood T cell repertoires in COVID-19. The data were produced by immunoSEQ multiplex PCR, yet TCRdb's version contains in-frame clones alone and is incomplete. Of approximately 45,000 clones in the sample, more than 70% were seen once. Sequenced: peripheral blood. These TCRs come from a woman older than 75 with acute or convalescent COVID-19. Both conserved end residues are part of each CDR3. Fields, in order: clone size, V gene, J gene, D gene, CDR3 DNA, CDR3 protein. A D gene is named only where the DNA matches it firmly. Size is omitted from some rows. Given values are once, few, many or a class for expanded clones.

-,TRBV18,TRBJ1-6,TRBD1,TGTGCCAGCTCACCCCCCGACAGGGCTTACCTTAATTCACCCCTCCACTTT,CASSPPDRAYLNSPLHF
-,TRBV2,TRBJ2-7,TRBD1,TGTGCCAGCTTCCGGGACAGGGTTAGCGAGCAGTACTTC,CASFRDRVSEQYF
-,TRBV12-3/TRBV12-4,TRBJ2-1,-,TGTGCCAGCAGTTTTGGGCGGGGTCAGTTCTTC,CASSFGRGQFF
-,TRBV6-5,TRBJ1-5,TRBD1,TGTGCCAGCAATGGACAGGCGATGAGCAATCAGCCCCAGCATTTT,CASNGQAMSNQPQHF
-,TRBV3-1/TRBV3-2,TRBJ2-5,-,TGTGCCAGCAGCCGTTCGGGGGGCCGTGGGGAGACCCAGTACTTC,CASSRSGGRGETQYF
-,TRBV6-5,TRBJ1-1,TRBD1,TGTGCCAGTAAGGGACAGCTCATGAACACTGAAGCTTTCTTT,CASKGQLMNTEAFF
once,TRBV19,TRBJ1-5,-,TGTGCCAGTAGTTCTGGGAGTCGCCAGCCCCAGCATTTT,CASSSGSRQPQHF
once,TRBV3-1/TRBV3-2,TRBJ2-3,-,TGTGCCAGCAGCCAAATCGGGCAGGGGTTCACAGATACGCAGTATTTT,CASSQIGQGFTDTQYF
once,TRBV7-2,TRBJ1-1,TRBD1,TGTGCCAGCAGCTTAAACCCGACAGGGGGGAACACTGAAGCTTTCTTT,CASSLNPTGGNTEAFF
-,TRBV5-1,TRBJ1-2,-,TGCGCCAGCAGACAAGCGTTAAGTTCCGTTCGGGACTATGGCTACACCTTC,CASRQALSSVRDYGYTF
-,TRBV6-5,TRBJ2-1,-,TGTGCCAGCAGTTTCTCAGGGGCCAGGGGTATGAATGAGCAGTTCTTC,CASSFSGARGMNEQFF
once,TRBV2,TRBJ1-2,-,TGTGCCAGCAGGCCGACAGCATCCGTCTATGGCTACACCTTC,CASRPTASVYGYTF
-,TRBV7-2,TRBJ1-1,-,TGTGCCAGCAGCCAGCAGGCCTTAGGCACTGAAGCTTTCTTT,CASSQQALGTEAFF
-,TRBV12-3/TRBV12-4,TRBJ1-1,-,TGTGCCAGCAGTCTCTCGGGGAACACTGAAGCTTTCTTT,CASSLSGNTEAFF
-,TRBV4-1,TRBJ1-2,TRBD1,TGCGCCAGCAGCCAACCCACGACAGGGAACTATGGCTACACCTTC,CASSQPTTGNYGYTF
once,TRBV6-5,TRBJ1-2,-,TGTGCCAGCAGTTACTCCCAGGGCCTGTGGGGCTACACCTTC,CASSYSQGLWGYTF
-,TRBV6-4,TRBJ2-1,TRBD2,TGTGCCAGCAGTTCCAGCGGGGGAGTCTACAATGAGCAGTTCTTC,CASSSSGGVYNEQFF
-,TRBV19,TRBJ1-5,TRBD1,TGTGCCAGTAGTATCTGGACAGGCTATTATAGCAATCAGCCCCAGCATTTT,CASSIWTGYYSNQPQHF